This T cell receptor (beta chain) was retrieved from a study of T cell responses to AZD1222 COVID-19 vaccine. The study's findings and limits: Sampling that yielded the repertoires occurred only after the peak T cell response. Among AZD1222 vaccinees, only 5 to 7 were seropositive at baseline. Of spike-specific TCRs, nearly half reportedly target regions left unmutated in variants.

Notes on this clone: What it binds is not known.

Sequenced by immunoSEQ multiplex PCR; TCRdb stores in-frame clones only, minus some. The sample has approximately 220,000 clones; 90% to 95% are singletons. The source was peripheral blood, collected on day 0 of MenACWY control vaccination. The TCR sequence derives from an adult in good health.

The DNA of the CDR3 is TGCGCCAGCAGCTCCCAGGGACAGGGTAACTATGGCTACACCTTC. It codes for CASSSQGQGNYGYTF. V gene TRBV5-1 combines with J gene TRBJ1-2; 9 nucleotides line up with TRBD1. Germline trimming cut 3 bases from V and 1 base from J; bases unmatched to any gene: 4. This CDR3 region has 15 residues. Per germline, CDR1 SGHRS and CDR2 YFSETQ.